These T cell receptor beta chains were read from a single sample in a study of blood T cell repertoires in COVID-19. Only in-frame clones appear in the TCRdb table, and some are missing; sequencing was by immunoSEQ multiplex PCR. The sample includes 150,000 or so clones, around 86% of them seen just once. The specimen sequenced was peripheral blood. These receptor sequences come from a man between 60 and 70 years old with COVID-19, enrolled during active disease. Each CDR3 is given with its conserved first and last residue. A D gene is named only where the DNA matches it firmly. Clone size, where shown, is once, few, many, or a class for clones that have expanded.

size	V	D	J	CDR3	DNA
-	TRBV6-5	TRBD1	TRBJ2-3	CASSYNRGLGTDTQYF	TGTGCCAGCAGTTACAACAGGGGGCTCGGCACAGATACGCAGTATTTT
-	TRBV18	-	TRBJ2-6	CASSPRRQNSGANVLTF	TGTGCCAGCTCACCACGTCGACAGAACTCTGGGGCCAACGTCCTGACTTTC
-	TRBV18	-	TRBJ1-2	CASSPGVNREGDGYTF	TGTGCCAGCTCACCGGGAGTAAACAGGGAGGGTGATGGCTACACCTTC
-	TRBV5-1	-	TRBJ1-2	CASSYGDNYGYTF	TGCGCCAGCAGCTACGGAGATAACTATGGCTACACCTTC
once	TRBV11-2	-	TRBJ2-7	CASSSLGGAREQYF	TGTGCCAGCAGCTCTCTGGGGGGGGCGAGGGAGCAGTACTTC
-	TRBV6-5	TRBD1	TRBJ2-3	CASSNRGLPDTQYF	TGTGCCAGCAGTAACAGGGGTCTGCCAGATACGCAGTATTTT
-	TRBV7-9	-	TRBJ1-6	CASSPVNSASSPLHF	TGTGCCAGCAGCCCCGTCAATTCAGCGAGTTCACCCCTCCACTTT
-	TRBV14	-	TRBJ1-2	CASSQVKGMGGYTF	TGTGCCAGCAGCCAAGTTAAGGGGATGGGCGGCTACACCTTC
-	TRBV6-4	TRBD1	TRBJ1-2	CASSDSGTGGAYGYTF	TGTGCCAGCAGTGACTCAGGGACAGGGGGCGCATATGGCTACACCTTC
-	TRBV18	TRBD1	TRBJ1-5	CASSQGQGNQPQHF	TGTGCCAGCTCCCAAGGACAGGGCAATCAGCCCCAGCATTTT
-	TRBV18	-	TRBJ2-1	CASSPPGSGAHNEQFF	TGTGCCAGCTCACCACCGGGCTCAGGTGCGCACAATGAGCAGTTCTTC
-	TRBV5-1	TRBD2	TRBJ2-2	CASSIHSGSGTGELFF	TGCGCCAGCAGCATACATAGCGGGAGTGGGACCGGGGAGCTGTTTTTT
-	TRBV3-1/TRBV3-2	TRBD2	TRBJ2-1	CASSQRLAVRANEQFF	TGTGCCAGCAGCCAACGACTAGCGGTGAGGGCCAATGAGCAGTTCTTC
-	TRBV20-1	-	TRBJ2-5	CSASSSTVQETQYF	TGCAGTGCTAGTAGTTCGACAGTCCAAGAGACCCAGTACTTC
-	TRBV18	-	TRBJ1-1	CASSPRGGRGGTEAFF	TGTGCCAGCTCACCACGAGGTGGAAGGGGAGGCACTGAAGCTTTCTTT
-	TRBV19	-	TRBJ1-5	CASSSQWGGNQPQHF	TGTGCCAGTAGCTCCCAGTGGGGGGGCAATCAGCCCCAGCATTTT